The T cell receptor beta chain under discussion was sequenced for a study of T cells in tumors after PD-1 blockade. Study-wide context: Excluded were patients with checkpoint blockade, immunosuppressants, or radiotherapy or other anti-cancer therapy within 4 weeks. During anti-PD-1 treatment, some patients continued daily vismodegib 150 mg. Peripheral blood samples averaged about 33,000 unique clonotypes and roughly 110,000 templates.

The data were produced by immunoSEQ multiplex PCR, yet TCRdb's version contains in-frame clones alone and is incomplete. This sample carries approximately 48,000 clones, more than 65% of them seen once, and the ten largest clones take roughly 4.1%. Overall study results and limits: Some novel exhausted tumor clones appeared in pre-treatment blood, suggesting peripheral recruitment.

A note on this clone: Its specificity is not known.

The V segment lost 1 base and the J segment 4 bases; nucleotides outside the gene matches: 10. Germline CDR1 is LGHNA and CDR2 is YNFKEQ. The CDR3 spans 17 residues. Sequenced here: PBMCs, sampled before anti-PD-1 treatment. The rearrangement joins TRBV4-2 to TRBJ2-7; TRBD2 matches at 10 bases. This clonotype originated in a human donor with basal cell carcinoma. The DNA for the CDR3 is TGTGCCAGCAGCCAAGTCCTAGCGGGGGCCGCCGGTTACGAGCAGTACTTC. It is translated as CASSQVLAGAAGYEQYF.